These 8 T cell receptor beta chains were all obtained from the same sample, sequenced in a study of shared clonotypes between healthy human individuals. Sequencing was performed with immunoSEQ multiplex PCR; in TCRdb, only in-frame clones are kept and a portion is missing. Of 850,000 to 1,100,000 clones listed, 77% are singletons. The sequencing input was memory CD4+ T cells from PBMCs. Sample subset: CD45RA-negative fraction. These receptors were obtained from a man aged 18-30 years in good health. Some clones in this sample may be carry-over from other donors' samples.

CDR3: CASSFASGNYEQYF. In DNA form, the CDR3 reads TGCGCCAGCAGCTTTGCTAGCGGGAACTACGAGCAGTACTTC. The chain recombines TRBV5-1 with TRBJ2-7; 9 nucleotides match TRBD2. This CDR3 is 14 amino acids long. Germline V gene sequence: CDR1 SGHRS, CDR2 YFSETQ. After removal of 2 bases from V and 3 bases from J, the junction contained 3 bases not matched to a gene.

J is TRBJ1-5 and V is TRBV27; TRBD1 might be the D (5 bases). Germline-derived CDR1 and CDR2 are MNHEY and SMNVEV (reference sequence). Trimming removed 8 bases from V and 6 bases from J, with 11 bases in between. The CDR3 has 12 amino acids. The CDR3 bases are TGTGCCAGCCCGTTCGGGGGTCAGCCCCAGCATTTT. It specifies CASPFGGQPQHF.

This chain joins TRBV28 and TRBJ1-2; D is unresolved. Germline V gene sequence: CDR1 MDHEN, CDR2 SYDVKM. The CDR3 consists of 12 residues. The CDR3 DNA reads TGTGCTCACAGAGCAGCTAACTATGGCTACACCTTC. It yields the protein CAHRAANYGYTF.

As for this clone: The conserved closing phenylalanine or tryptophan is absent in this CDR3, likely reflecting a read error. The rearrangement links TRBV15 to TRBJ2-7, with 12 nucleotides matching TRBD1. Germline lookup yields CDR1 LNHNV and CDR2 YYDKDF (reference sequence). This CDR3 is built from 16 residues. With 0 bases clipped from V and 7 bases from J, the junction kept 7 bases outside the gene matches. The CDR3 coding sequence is TGTGCCACCAGCAGAGACACCGGGACAGGGGGCGAAGAGCAGTACTCC. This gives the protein CATSRDTGTGGEEQYS.

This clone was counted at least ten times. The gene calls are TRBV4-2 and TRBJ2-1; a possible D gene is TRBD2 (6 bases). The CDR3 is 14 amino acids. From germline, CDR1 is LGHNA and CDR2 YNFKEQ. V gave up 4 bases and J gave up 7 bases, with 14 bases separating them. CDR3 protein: CASSLRGGVNEQFF. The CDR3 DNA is TGTGCCAGCAGCCTAAGAGGAGGGGTAAATGAGCAGTTCTTC.

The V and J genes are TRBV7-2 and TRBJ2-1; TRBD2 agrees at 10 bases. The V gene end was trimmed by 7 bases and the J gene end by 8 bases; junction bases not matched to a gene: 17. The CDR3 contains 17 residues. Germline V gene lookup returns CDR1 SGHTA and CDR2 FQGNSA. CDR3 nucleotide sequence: TGTGCCAGCACCCCTAGGTTGGGTAGCGGGAGGTTGGATGAGCAGTTCTTC. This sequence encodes CASTPRLGSGRLDEQFF.

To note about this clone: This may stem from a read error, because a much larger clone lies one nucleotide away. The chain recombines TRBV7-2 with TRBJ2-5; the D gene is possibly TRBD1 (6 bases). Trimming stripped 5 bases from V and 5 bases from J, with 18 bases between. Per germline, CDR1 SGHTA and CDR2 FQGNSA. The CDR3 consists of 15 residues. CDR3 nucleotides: TGTGCCAGCAGCACCAATAGCGAGAGGGGGGAGACCCAGTACTTC. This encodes CASSTNSERGETQYF.

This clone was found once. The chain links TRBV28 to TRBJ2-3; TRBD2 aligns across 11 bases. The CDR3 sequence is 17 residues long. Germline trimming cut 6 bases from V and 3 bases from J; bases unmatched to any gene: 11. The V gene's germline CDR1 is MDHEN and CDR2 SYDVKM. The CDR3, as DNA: TGTGCCAGCAGGGCCCCCTCTAGCGGGAGGAGTACAGATACGCAGTATTTT. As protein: CASRAPSSGRSTDTQYF.